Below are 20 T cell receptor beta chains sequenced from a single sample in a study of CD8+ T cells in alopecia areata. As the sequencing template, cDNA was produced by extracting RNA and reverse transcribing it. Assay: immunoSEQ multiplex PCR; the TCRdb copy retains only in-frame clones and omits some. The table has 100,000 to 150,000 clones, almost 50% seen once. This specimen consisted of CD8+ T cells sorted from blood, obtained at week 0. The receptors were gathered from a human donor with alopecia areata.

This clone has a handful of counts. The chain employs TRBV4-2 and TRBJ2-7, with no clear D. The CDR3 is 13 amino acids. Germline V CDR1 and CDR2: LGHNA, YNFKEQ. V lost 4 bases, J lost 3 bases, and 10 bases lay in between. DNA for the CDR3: TGTGCCAGCAGCCCAGGTCTTAGCTACGAGCAGTACTTC. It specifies CASSPGLSYEQYF.

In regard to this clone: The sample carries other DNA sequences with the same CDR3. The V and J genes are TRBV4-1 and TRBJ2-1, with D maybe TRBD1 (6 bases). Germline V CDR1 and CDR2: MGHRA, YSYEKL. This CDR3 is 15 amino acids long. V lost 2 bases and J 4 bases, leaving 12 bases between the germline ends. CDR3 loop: CASSQRLDSYNEQFF. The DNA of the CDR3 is TGCGCCAGCAGCCAACGCCTGGACAGTTACAATGAGCAGTTCTTC.

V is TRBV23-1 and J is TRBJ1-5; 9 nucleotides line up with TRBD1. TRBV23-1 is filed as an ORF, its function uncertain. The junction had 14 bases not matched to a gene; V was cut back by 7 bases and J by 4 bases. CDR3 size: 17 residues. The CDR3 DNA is TGCGCCAGCAACCTTATGGGACAGGGCATCCCAAATCAGCCCCAGCATTTT. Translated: CASNLMGQGIPNQPQHF.

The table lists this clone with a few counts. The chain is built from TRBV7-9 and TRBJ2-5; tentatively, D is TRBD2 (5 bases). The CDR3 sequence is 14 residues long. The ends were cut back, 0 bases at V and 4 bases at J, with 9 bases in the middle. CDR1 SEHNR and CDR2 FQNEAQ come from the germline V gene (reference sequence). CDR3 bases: TGTGCCAGCAGCTTAGCAGGACTTGGAGAGACCCAGTACTTC. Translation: CASSLAGLGETQYF. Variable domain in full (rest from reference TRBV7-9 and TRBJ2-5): DTGVSQNPRHKITKRGQNVTFRCDPISEHNRLYWYRQTLGQGPEFLTYFQNEAQLEKSRLLSDRFSAERPKGSFSTLEIQRTEQGDSAMYLCASSLAGLGETQYFGPGTRLLVL.

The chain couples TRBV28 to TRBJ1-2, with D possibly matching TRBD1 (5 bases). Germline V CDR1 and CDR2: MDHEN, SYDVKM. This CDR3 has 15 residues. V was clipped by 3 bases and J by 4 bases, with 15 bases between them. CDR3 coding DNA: TGTGCCAGCAGTTTTAGGCGGGACGTAAGCTATGGCTACACCTTC. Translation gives CASSFRRDVSYGYTF.

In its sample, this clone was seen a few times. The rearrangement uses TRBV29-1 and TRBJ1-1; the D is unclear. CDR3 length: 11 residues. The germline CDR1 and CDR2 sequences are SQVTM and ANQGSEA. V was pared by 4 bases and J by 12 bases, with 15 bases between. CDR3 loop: CSVVVDPQTFF. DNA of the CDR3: TGCAGCGTTGTTGTGGACCCCCAAACTTTCTTT.

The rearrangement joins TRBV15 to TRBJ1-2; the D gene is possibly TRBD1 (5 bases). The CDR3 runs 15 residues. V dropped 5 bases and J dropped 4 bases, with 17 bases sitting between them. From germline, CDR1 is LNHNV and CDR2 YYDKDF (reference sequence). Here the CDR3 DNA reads TGTGCCACCAGCGAGGGGCTCGGAGACCTCTATGGCTACACCTTC. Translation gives CATSEGLGDLYGYTF.

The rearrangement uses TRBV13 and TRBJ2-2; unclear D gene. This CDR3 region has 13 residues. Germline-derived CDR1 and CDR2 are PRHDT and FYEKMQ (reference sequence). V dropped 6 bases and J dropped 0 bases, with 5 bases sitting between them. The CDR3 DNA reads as TGTGCCAGCAGGAAACCGAACACCGGGGAGCTGTTTTTT. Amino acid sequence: CASRKPNTGELFF.

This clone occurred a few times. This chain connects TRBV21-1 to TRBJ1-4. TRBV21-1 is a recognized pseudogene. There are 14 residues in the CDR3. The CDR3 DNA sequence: TGTGCCAGCAGCATCGGGACGCTGGGTGAAAAACTGTTTTTT. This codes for CASSIGTLGEKLFF.

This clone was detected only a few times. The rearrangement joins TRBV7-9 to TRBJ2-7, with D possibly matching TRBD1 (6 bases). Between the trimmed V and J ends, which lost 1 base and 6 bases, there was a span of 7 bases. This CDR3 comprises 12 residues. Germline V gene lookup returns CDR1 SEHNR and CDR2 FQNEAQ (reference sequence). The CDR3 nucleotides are TGTGCCAGCAGCTTAGGGGGGCGCGAGCAGTACTTC. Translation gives CASSLGGREQYF.

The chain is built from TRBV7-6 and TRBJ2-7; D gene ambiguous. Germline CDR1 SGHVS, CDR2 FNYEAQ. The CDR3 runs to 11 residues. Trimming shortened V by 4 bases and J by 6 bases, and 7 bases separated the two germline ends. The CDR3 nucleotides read TGTGCCAGCAGCTCGAGTCTCGAGCAGTACTTC. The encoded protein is CASSSSLEQYF. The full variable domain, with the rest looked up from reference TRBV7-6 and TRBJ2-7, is GAGVSQSPRYKVTKRGQDVALRCDPISGHVSLYWYRQALGQGPEFLTYFNYEAQQDKSGLPNDRFSAERPEGSISTLTIQRTEQRDSAMYRCASSSSLEQYFGPGTRLTVT.

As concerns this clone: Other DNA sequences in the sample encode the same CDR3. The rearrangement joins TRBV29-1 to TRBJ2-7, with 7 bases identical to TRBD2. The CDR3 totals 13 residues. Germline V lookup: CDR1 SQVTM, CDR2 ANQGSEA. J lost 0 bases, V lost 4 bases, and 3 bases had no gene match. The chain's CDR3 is CSVGGGSSYEQYF. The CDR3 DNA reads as TGCAGCGTTGGGGGGGGATCCTCCTACGAGCAGTACTTC.

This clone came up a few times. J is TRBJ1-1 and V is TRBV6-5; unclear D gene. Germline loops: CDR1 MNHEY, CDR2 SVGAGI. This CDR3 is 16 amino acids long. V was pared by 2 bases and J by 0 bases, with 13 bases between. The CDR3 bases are TGTGCCAGCAGTTACCCGTCGAAGGGCATGAACACTGAAGCTTTCTTT. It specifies CASSYPSKGMNTEAFF.

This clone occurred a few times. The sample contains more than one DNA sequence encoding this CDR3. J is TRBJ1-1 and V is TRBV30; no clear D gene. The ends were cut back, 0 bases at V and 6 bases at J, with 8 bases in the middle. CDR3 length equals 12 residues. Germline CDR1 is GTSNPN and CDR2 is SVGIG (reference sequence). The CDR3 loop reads CAWSVLGAEAFF. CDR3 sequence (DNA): TGTGCCTGGAGTGTACTGGGAGCTGAAGCTTTCTTT. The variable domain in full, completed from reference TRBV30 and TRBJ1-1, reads SQTIHQWPATLVQPVGSPLSLECTVEGTSNPNLYWYRQAAGRGLQLLFYSVGIGQISSEVPQNLSASRPQDRQFILSSKKLLLSDSGFYLCAWSVLGAEAFFGQGTRLTVV.

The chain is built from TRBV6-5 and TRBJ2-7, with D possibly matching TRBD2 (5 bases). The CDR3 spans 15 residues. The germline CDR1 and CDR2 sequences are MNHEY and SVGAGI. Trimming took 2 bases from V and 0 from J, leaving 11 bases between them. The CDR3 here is CASSYEQSGSYEQYF. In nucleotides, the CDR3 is TGTGCCAGCAGTTACGAGCAGAGCGGCTCCTACGAGCAGTACTTC.

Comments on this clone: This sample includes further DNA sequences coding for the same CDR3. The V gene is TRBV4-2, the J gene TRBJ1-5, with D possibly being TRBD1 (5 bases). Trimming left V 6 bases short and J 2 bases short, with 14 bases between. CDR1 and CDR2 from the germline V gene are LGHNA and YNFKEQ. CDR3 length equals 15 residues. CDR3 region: CASSPGTEGNQPQHF. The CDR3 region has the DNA TGTGCCAGCAGTCCCGGGACGGAGGGCAATCAGCCCCAGCATTTT.

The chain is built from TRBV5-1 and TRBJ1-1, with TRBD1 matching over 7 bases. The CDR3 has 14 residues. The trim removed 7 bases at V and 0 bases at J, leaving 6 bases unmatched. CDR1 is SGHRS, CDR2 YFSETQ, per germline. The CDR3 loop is CASYSGQMNTEAFF. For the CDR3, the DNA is TGCGCCAGCTATTCGGGACAGATGAACACTGAAGCTTTCTTT.

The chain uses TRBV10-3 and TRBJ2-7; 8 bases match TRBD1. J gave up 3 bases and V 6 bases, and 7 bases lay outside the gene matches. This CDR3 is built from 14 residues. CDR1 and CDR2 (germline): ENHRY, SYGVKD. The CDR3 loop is CAIRTGAVLYEQYF. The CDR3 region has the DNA TGTGCCATCAGGACAGGGGCCGTCCTCTACGAGCAGTACTTC.

The CDR3 protein is CASSLMEPENTEAFF. CDR3 bases: TGTGCCAGCAGCTTAATGGAACCCGAGAACACTGAAGCTTTCTTT. The V and J genes are TRBV11-2 and TRBJ1-1; D is unclear. This CDR3 contains 15 residues. The germline V and J ends were trimmed by 2 bases and 1 base, with 11 bases remaining between them. The V gene's germline CDR1 is SGHAT and CDR2 FQNNGV. The full variable domain, completed using reference TRBV11-2 and TRBJ1-1, is EAGVAQSPRYKIIEKRQSVAFWCNPISGHATLYWYQQILGQGPKLLIQFQNNGVVDDSQLPKDRFSAERLKGVDSTLKIQPAKLEDSAVYLCASSLMEPENTEAFFGQGTRLTVV.

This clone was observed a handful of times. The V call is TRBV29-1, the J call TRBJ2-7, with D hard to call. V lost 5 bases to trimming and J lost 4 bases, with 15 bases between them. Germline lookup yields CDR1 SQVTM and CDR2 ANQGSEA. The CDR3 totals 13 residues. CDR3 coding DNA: TGCAGCGTTCGGCTTAGGGAATGGTACGAGCAGTACTTC. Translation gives CSVRLREWYEQYF.